This T cell receptor beta chain was identified in a study of blood T cell repertoires in COVID-19. Sequenced by immunoSEQ multiplex PCR; TCRdb stores in-frame clones only, minus some. The data contain approximately 260,000 clones, 88% of them seen just once; the ten biggest clones take up about 1.2%. V lost 9 bases to trimming and J lost 1 base, with 12 bases between them. Germline CDR1 and CDR2: LNHDA and SQIVND (reference sequence). The CDR3 loop spans 13 amino acids. This clone came up once. The rearrangement uses TRBV19 and TRBJ1-1; D is possibly TRBD1 (5 bases). Sequenced material: PBMCs or T cells enriched from blood (not recorded which). This TCR derives from a woman in her 40s with acute COVID-19. CDR3 DNA: TGTGCCAGCCTCCCACAGGAGAACACTGAAGCTTTCTTT. Translated, it gives CASLPQENTEAFF.